The 16 T cell receptor beta chains presented below share a single source sample, sequenced in a study of OX40 agonist ivuxolimab in advanced cancers. Repertoires were generated with immunoSEQ multiplex PCR, while TCRdb's copy carries only in-frame clones and drops some. The table has approximately 79,000 clones, approximately 93% seen once. Material: CD4+ or CD8+ T cells sorted from blood, obtained in a trial of the OX40 agonist ivuxolimab. These receptors all come from an adult with an advanced solid tumor such as melanoma, head and neck, liver or kidney cancer.

The V call is TRBV5-1, the J call TRBJ1-1, with 7 bases lining up with TRBD1. This CDR3 comprises 16 residues. CDR1 and CDR2 from the germline V gene are SGHRS and YFSETQ. With 0 bases clipped from V and 7 bases from J, the junction kept 12 bases outside the gene matches. CDR3 nucleotides: TGCGCCAGCAGCTTGGGGGGACAGTCAGAAGGTAATGAAGCTTTCTTT. Protein product: CASSLGGQSEGNEAFF.

V and J are TRBV4-1 and TRBJ1-2; no reliable D call. The V end was cut by 0 bases, the J end by 4 bases, with 9 bases between. Looked up from germline, CDR1 is MGHRA and CDR2 is YSYEKL. The CDR3 runs 14 residues. This CDR3 reads CASSQDSSTYGYTF. CDR3 DNA: TGCGCCAGCAGCCAAGATAGCAGCACCTATGGCTACACCTTC.

The V and J genes are TRBV6-1 and TRBJ2-2; 7 bases line up with TRBD1. V was clipped by 4 bases and J by 0 bases; unmatched bases: 5. The CDR3 has 16 amino acids. In germline, CDR1 is MNHNS, CDR2 SASEGT. The CDR3 DNA reads TGTGCCAGCAGTGCTGGACAGGCCGCGAACACCGGGGAGCTGTTTTTT. Its translation is CASSAGQAANTGELFF.

This clone was observed once. The chain links TRBV18 to TRBJ2-7; 11 bases are a match to TRBD1. V gave up 0 bases and J gave up 5 bases; unmatched junction bases: 3. CDR1 and CDR2 from the germline V gene are KGHSH and LQKENI. The CDR3 consists of 15 residues. The CDR3 sequence: CASSPPRGQGDEQYF. CDR3 nucleotides: TGTGCCAGCTCACCACCGAGGGGACAGGGGGACGAGCAGTACTTC.

This clone occurred once. The chain combines TRBV9 with TRBJ1-1; TRBD1 is a possible D gene (5 bases). The CDR3 spans 16 residues. Trimming took 4 bases from V and 2 from J, leaving 18 bases between them. The germline V gene encodes CDR1 SGDLS and CDR2 YYNGEE. The CDR3 region has the DNA TGTGCCAGCAGCACCCTCCCCGGTGGGGCTAACACTGAAGCTTTCTTT. As protein: CASSTLPGGANTEAFF.

The chain uses TRBV13 and TRBJ2-7, with D unresolved. V was cut by 3 bases and J by 2 bases, with 11 bases left in between. Germline loops: CDR1 PRHDT, CDR2 FYEKMQ (reference sequence). CDR3 length equals 14 residues. This CDR3 reads CASSFAGATYEQYF. CDR3 coding DNA: TGTGCCAGCAGCTTTGCTGGCGCCACCTACGAGCAGTACTTC.

The chain joins TRBV4-3 to TRBJ1-4, with TRBD1 identical over 10 bases. CDR3 length: 18 amino acids. Germline V gene data show CDR1 as LGHNA and CDR2 as YSLEER. After removal of 0 bases from V and 0 bases from J, the junction contained 4 bases not matched to a gene. CDR3 loop: CASSQEGGTGATNEKLFF. The CDR3 region has the DNA TGCGCCAGCAGCCAAGAAGGCGGGACAGGGGCAACTAATGAAAAACTGTTTTTT.

V is TRBV7-9 and J is TRBJ2-1, with D perhaps matching TRBD1 (5 bases). Trimming shortened V by 5 bases and J by 6 bases, and 20 bases separated the two germline ends. CDR1 and CDR2 (germline): SEHNR, FQNEAQ (reference sequence). The CDR3 totals 16 residues. The CDR3 is CASSPRTPNRLNEQFF. In nucleotides, the CDR3 is TGTGCCAGCAGCCCGAGGACACCAAATCGACTCAATGAGCAGTTCTTC.

V usage is TRBV5-5 and J usage is TRBJ1-6; the D is unclear. The CDR3 is made up of 11 amino acids. V was trimmed by 0 bases and J by 8 bases, leaving 0 bases between them. CDR1 is SGHKS, CDR2 YYEKEE, per germline (reference sequence). DNA of the CDR3: TGTGCCAGCAGCTTGGATTCACCCCTCCACTTT. Its protein is CASSLDSPLHF.

The chain couples TRBV7-6 to TRBJ2-7; D is unresolved. The CDR3 covers 11 residues. Germline V gives CDR1 SGHVS, CDR2 FNYEAQ. Trimming stripped 6 bases from V and 3 bases from J, with 6 bases between. The CDR3 is CASRGNYEQYF. CDR3 DNA: TGTGCCAGCAGGGGAAACTACGAGCAGTACTTC. Together with reference TRBV7-6 and TRBJ2-7, the CDR3 gives the full variable domain: GAGVSQSPRYKVTKRGQDVALRCDPISGHVSLYWYRQALGQGPEFLTYFNYEAQQDKSGLPNDRFSAERPEGSISTLTIQRTEQRDSAMYRCASRGNYEQYFGPGTRLTVT.

The genes are TRBV6-1 and TRBJ1-5; D is possibly TRBD1 (5 bases). The CDR3 is 15 amino acids. The germline CDR1 and CDR2 sequences are MNHNS and SASEGT. Trimming stripped 3 bases from V and 2 bases from J, with 11 bases between. The CDR3 region is CASSDRAVGNQPQHF. The CDR3 DNA follows: TGTGCCAGCAGTGACAGGGCGGTAGGCAATCAGCCCCAGCATTTT.

The rearrangement uses TRBV4-3 and TRBJ1-2; 9 positions agree with TRBD1. Losses at the gene ends were 0 bases for V and 8 bases for J; bases not matched to a gene: 13. The length of the CDR3 is 17 residues. Germline V lookup: CDR1 LGHNA, CDR2 YSLEER. The CDR3 here is CASSQERTGDGLWGYTF. The CDR3, as DNA: TGCGCCAGCAGCCAAGAAAGGACAGGGGACGGGCTTTGGGGCTACACCTTC.

The chain employs TRBV5-1 and TRBJ2-1, with D perhaps TRBD1 or TRBD2 (5 bases each). Trimming removed 3 bases at V and 0 bases at J, with 13 bases between. This CDR3 region has 16 residues. Germline CDR1 reads SGHRS; CDR2 reads YFSETQ. Written as DNA, the CDR3 is TGCGCCAGCAGCTCCCGCGAGGGGAGCTCCTACAATGAGCAGTTCTTC. Protein sequence: CASSSREGSSYNEQFF.

This chain uses TRBV4-1 with TRBJ2-3; tentative D call: TRBD2 (5 bases). The CDR3 length is 15 residues. Trimming took 4 bases from V and 1 from J, leaving 12 bases between them. In germline, CDR1 is MGHRA, CDR2 YSYEKL. CDR3 nucleotides: TGCGCCAGCAGCCTCCCTTTGGGAGGCACAGATACGCAGTATTTT. Encoded protein: CASSLPLGGTDTQYF.

In this sample, this clone turned up once. The chain carries TRBV25-1 and TRBJ1-4; TRBD1 agrees at 7 bases. Germline assignment: CDR1 MGHDK and CDR2 SYGVNS. Trimming at V came to 1 base and at J to 8 bases, leaving 10 bases not matched to a gene. This CDR3 comprises 16 residues. The CDR3 DNA follows: TGTGCCAGCAGTGAATTTCCTGCTGGGACAGTCGAAAAACTGTTTTTT. Residues: CASSEFPAGTVEKLFF.

The CDR3 region has the DNA TGTGCCAGCTCACCCACGCGGGACACAGATACGCAGTATTTT. Translated: CASSPTRDTDTQYF. The rearrangement joins TRBV18 to TRBJ2-3; a possible D gene is TRBD2 (6 bases). The germline V gene has CDR1 KGHSH and CDR2 LQKENI. The CDR3 has 14 residues. Trimming left V 3 bases short and J 2 bases short, with 9 bases between.